The source of this TCR beta chain is a study of Ad26.COV2.S vaccination and SARS-CoV-2 variants. Study information: Ad26.COV2.S given intramuscularly, once or twice 56 days apart.

Study-wide points: Vaccine and placebo recipients had similar non-spike TCR breadth. Total responses of T cells may have been underestimated by the analyses of TCR breadth and depth.

Noted treatment: around 19 received Ad26.COV2.S at low or high dose, single or two shots; about five received placebo; per-sample allocation not given. Day 63 after the first vaccine or placebo injection was the time point for sampling. Trimming stripped 6 bases from V and 0 bases from J, with 12 bases between. The CDR3 has 15 residues. Germline V gene data show CDR1 as LNHDA and CDR2 as SQIVND (reference sequence). Only in-frame clones appear in the TCRdb table, and some are missing; sequencing was by immunoSEQ multiplex PCR. The sample lists roughly 700,000 clones, more than 80% occurring once. Turning to this clone: No antigen is known for it.

Sequenced material: peripheral blood, taken in a trial of Ad26.COV2.S vaccine versus placebo. The sequence was collected from a person aged 18 to 59 who received the Ad26.COV2.S COVID-19 vaccine or a placebo. The J gene is TRBJ1-5, the V gene TRBV19, with no clear D. The CDR3 spells CASRRQAFSNQPQHF. The CDR3 DNA is TGTGCCAGTAGAAGACAAGCCTTTAGCAATCAGCCCCAGCATTTT.